This is a list of T cell receptor beta chains from one sample in a study of beta chain features in type 1 diabetes. This table comes from immunoSEQ multiplex PCR, and its TCRdb copy is limited to in-frame clones, with some not included. The sample yields around 690,000 clones, around 12% seen once. The sample taken for sequencing was naive CD4+ T cells from blood. Receptor source: a man aged 25 to 40 with type 1 diabetes. Both conserved end residues are part of each CDR3. D genes are given only for firm matches. The size of a clone is reported for some rows only, either as once, few or many, or as a class for expanded clones.

TRBV6-6,NA,NA,TRBJ1-5,TGTGCCAGCAGTTACTGGCAGAGTAATCAGCCCCAGCATTTT,CASSYWQSNQPQHF
TRBV10-3,NA,NA,TRBJ1-5,TGTGCCATCAGTGAGCGGGGGCAGAATAGCAATCAGCCCCAGCATTTT,CAISERGQNSNQPQHF
TRBV4-2,NA,NA,TRBJ2-6,TGTGCCAGCAGCCAAGATCAGGCAGTTATCTCTGGGGCCAACGTCCTGACTTTC,CASSQDQAVISGANVLTF
TRBV10-3,few,TRBD1,TRBJ2-3,TGTGCCATCAGCCCGGGACAGGACACAGATACGCAGTATTTT,CAISPGQDTDTQYF
TRBV4-1,few,TRBD1,TRBJ2-7,TGCGCCAGCAGCCTACCGGGACAGGGCTCCTACGAGCAGTACTTC,CASSLPGQGSYEQYF
TRBV4-2,few,TRBD2,TRBJ2-7,TGTGCCAGCAGCCAGACTAGCGGGGGGGCCTACGAGCAGTACTTC,CASSQTSGGAYEQYF
TRBV10-2,NA,TRBD2,TRBJ2-1,TGCGCCAGCAGTGACTGGAGCGGGGGGTCGTACAATGAGCAGTTCTTC,CASSDWSGGSYNEQFF
TRBV19,NA,TRBD2,TRBJ2-7,TGTGCCAGTAGTGACCCTAGCGGGGGCTTCTACGAGCAGTACTTC,CASSDPSGGFYEQYF
TRBV11-2,few,NA,TRBJ1-4,TGTGCCAGCAGTCGACGGTTTAATGAAAAACTGTTTTTT,CASSRRFNEKLFF
TRBV14,few,NA,TRBJ2-1,TGTGCCAGCAGCCCGCCGGGTTTTTTCATGAGGGATGAGCAGTTCTTC,CASSPPGFFMRDEQFF
TRBV20-1,NA,NA,TRBJ2-3,TGCAGTGCCCCGTTAGATACGCAGTATTTT,CSAPLDTQYF
TRBV9,few,TRBD1,TRBJ1-3,TGTGCCAGCAGCGTAGGAGGACAGGTCCCTCACTCTGGAAACACCATATATTTT,CASSVGGQVPHSGNTIYF
TRBV6-5,NA,NA,TRBJ2-6,TGTGCCAGCAGTTACCGTAGAAGCTCTGGGGCCAACGTCCTGACTTTC,CASSYRRSSGANVLTF
TRBV13,few,NA,TRBJ1-3,TGTGCCAGCAGCTTAAGGGGGAACTCTGGAAACACCATATATTTT,CASSLRGNSGNTIYF
TRBV18,NA,NA,TRBJ1-6,TGTGCCAGCTCACGTATCGGGACGGGTAATAATTCACCCCTCCACTTT,CASSRIGTGNNSPLHF
TRBV7-8,NA,TRBD1,TRBJ1-6,TGTGCCAGCAGCTTAAACAGGGGAAATTCACCCCTCCACTTT,CASSLNRGNSPLHF
TRBV19,NA,NA,TRBJ1-5,TGTGCCAGTAGTGGCCAGGCGAATAGCAATCAGCCCCAGCATTTT,CASSGQANSNQPQHF
TRBV5-1,few,TRBD1,TRBJ2-7,TGCGCCAGCAGCACCTCTATACAGGGGCCCTACGAGCAGTACTTC,CASSTSIQGPYEQYF
TRBV25-1,NA,NA,TRBJ1-2,TGTGCCAGCAGTGAGGGACAAGACTATGGCTACACCTTC,CASSEGQDYGYTF
TRBV4-2,NA,TRBD1,TRBJ2-2,TGTGCCAGCAGCCGACAGGGACAGACGAACACCGGGGAGCTGTTTTTT,CASSRQGQTNTGELFF
TRBV15,few,NA,TRBJ1-3,TGTGCCACCAGCAGAGATGCGGCCAGCTCTGGAAACACCATATATTTT,CATSRDAASSGNTIYF
TRBV6-1,NA,NA,TRBJ2-5,TGTGCCAGCAGTCAAGCCGGGACGTTCAAAGAGACCCAGTACTTC,CASSQAGTFKETQYF
TRBV7-9,few,TRBD1,TRBJ1-2,TGTGCCAGCAGCCGACAGGGGGGCGGCTACACCTTC,CASSRQGGGYTF
TRBV29-1,few,TRBD2,TRBJ2-5,TGCAGCGGCGCTAGCGGGGGGCGGTTTCGTTGGGAGACCCAGTACTTC,CSGASGGRFRWETQYF
TRBV4-3,NA,NA,TRBJ1-2,TGCGCCAGCAGCCAAAAAGGGCGCTCAGAGTATGGCTACACCTTC,CASSQKGRSEYGYTF
TRBV11-3,NA,NA,TRBJ1-2,TGTGCCAGCAGCGGCGGTAACAGGGGCTACACCTTC,CASSGGNRGYTF
TRBV30,NA,NA,TRBJ1-4,TGTGCCTGGACAGCAGGCCACGGCAGTGAAAAACTGTTTTTT,CAWTAGHGSEKLFF
TRBV7-2,NA,NA,TRBJ2-7,TGTGCCAGCAGCTTAGGAGGAGTGGGGTACGAGCAGTACTTC,CASSLGGVGYEQYF
TRBV30,few,NA,TRBJ2-2,TGTGCCTGGAGTCAGTCAGTTAACACCGGGGAGCTGTTTTTT,CAWSQSVNTGELFF
TRBV7-8,NA,NA,TRBJ1-4,TGTGCCAGCAGCCCCCGGCGAACTAATGAAAAACTGTTTTTT,CASSPRRTNEKLFF
TRBV13,NA,NA,TRBJ1-1,TGTGCCAGCAGCTTAGACAGGGTCCACACTGAAGCTTTCTTT,CASSLDRVHTEAFF
TRBV11-2,NA,NA,TRBJ1-5,TGTGCCAGCAGCCTCGGGGGTCAGCCCCAGCATTTT,CASSLGGQPQHF
TRBV5-1,few,NA,TRBJ2-1,TGCGCCAGCAGCTGGGAAAATGTAAACAATGAGCAGTTCTTC,CASSWENVNNEQFF
TRBV6-5,few,TRBD1,TRBJ1-2,TGTGCCAGCAGTGGGACAGGGGATGACTATGGCTACACCTTC,CASSGTGDDYGYTF
TRBV27,few,NA,TRBJ2-4,TGTGCCAGCAGTTTTACCGGAAACATTCAGTACTTC,CASSFTGNIQYF
TRBV5-6,few,NA,TRBJ2-5,TGTGCCAGCAGCTTCACGGGATGGGGACAAGAGACCCAGTACTTC,CASSFTGWGQETQYF
TRBV7-2,few,TRBD1,TRBJ2-1,TGTGCCAGCAGCTTTGACAGGGGTTTGGGTAATGAGCAGTTCTTC,CASSFDRGLGNEQFF
TRBV6-6,NA,NA,TRBJ1-2,TGTGCCAGCAGCGGGGCAGCGGACTATGGCTACACCTTC,CASSGAADYGYTF
TRBV18,few,TRBD1,TRBJ1-1,TGTGCCAGCTCACCAGCCGGGACAGGGGGCTGGGACACTGAAGCTTTCTTT,CASSPAGTGGWDTEAFF
TRBV7-6,NA,NA,TRBJ2-5,TGTGCCAGCAGCTTACGACGTCGGGGCAGCCAAGAGACCCAGTACTTC,CASSLRRRGSQETQYF
TRBV7-2,NA,NA,TRBJ2-7,TGTGCCAGCAGCTTCTCGAGCGGTTCGAGGGCACCATCGGCCTACGAGCAGTACTTC,CASSFSSGSRAPSAYEQYF
TRBV7-9,few,NA,TRBJ2-1,TGTGCCAGCAGCTTGCCCTCACCGGGCCATGAGCAGTTCTTC,CASSLPSPGHEQFF
TRBV5-6,NA,TRBD2,TRBJ2-7,TGTGCCAGCAGCTTGGGCGCTAGCGGGGGCTCCTACGAGCAGTACTTC,CASSLGASGGSYEQYF
TRBV7-2,NA,NA,TRBJ2-5,TGTGCCAGCAGCCCTCCAGCGGTCCAAGAGACCCAGTACTTC,CASSPPAVQETQYF
TRBV18,NA,NA,TRBJ2-7,TGTGCCAGCTCACCGACAGTGAGCTACGAGCAGTACTTC,CASSPTVSYEQYF